These 27 T cell receptor beta chains were all obtained from the same sample, sequenced in a study of blood T cell repertoires in COVID-19. Generated by immunoSEQ multiplex PCR, the TCRdb table keeps only in-frame clones and is missing some. This sample has 70,000 to 85,000 clones, with roughly four fifths found just once. Sequenced sample: peripheral blood. These receptors came from an elderly man with acute or convalescent COVID-19.

This chain links TRBV14 with TRBJ2-5; D is perhaps TRBD2 (7 bases). Trimming removed 1 base from V and 5 bases from J, with 17 bases in between. This CDR3 is 16 amino acids long. Germline V CDR1 and CDR2: SGHDN, FVKESK. The CDR3 DNA reads TGTGCCAGCAGCCAAGTTCCCTCGCGGGGGCGCGAGACCCAGTACTTC. Its protein product is CASSQVPSRGRETQYF.

This chain uses TRBV5-4 with TRBJ2-3, with D uncertain. The CDR3 is 14 residues long. CDR1 and CDR2 (germline): SGHNT, YYREEE (reference sequence). Deletions cut 0 bases from V and 4 bases from J, with 9 bases between. The CDR3 spells CASSLDSVPDTQYF. CDR3 coding DNA: TGTGCCAGCAGCTTGGACAGTGTCCCAGATACGCAGTATTTT. The whole variable domain, remainder taken from reference TRBV5-4 and TRBJ2-3, is ETGVTQSPTHLIKTRGQQVTLRCSSQSGHNTVSWYQQALGQGPQFIFQYYREEENGRGNFPPRFSGLQFPNYSSELNVNALELDDSALYLCASSLDSVPDTQYFGPGTRLTVL.

For the CDR3, the DNA is TGCGCCAGCAGCTTGGGGACAGTAATAAACGAGCAGTACTTC. As protein: CASSLGTVINEQYF. V gene TRBV5-1 combines with J gene TRBJ2-7; D may be TRBD1 (6 bases). V lost 0 bases and J lost 5, with 12 bases in between. Germline CDR1 is SGHRS and CDR2 is YFSETQ. This CDR3 has 14 amino acids.

The chain combines TRBV2 with TRBJ2-7; TRBD1 agrees at 9 bases. Unmatched junction bases numbered 8, after V lost 5 bases and J lost 6 bases. CDR1 is SNHLY, CDR2 FYNNEI, per germline. The CDR3 has 14 amino acids. CDR3 amino acids: CASSITGTGFEQYF. DNA of the CDR3: TGTGCCAGCAGTATCACCGGGACAGGGTTCGAGCAGTACTTC. Supplemented by reference TRBV2 and TRBJ2-7, the full variable domain reads EPEVTQTPSHQVTQMGQEVILRCVPISNHLYFYWYRQILGQKVEFLVSFYNNEISEKSEIFDDQFSVERPDGSNFTLKIRSTKLEDSAMYFCASSITGTGFEQYFGPGTRLTVT.

This chain connects TRBV2 to TRBJ2-2, with a tentative D call TRBD1 (6 bases). Germline CDR1 SNHLY, CDR2 FYNNEI. V was shortened by 8 bases and J by 1 base, with 11 bases between the two germline ends. This CDR3 is 14 amino acids long. CDR3 in DNA: TGTGCCAGCGGGAAGGACAGGAACACCGGGGAGCTGTTTTTT. It yields the protein CASGKDRNTGELFF.

V and J are TRBV6-6 and TRBJ1-1, with 8 bases identical to TRBD1. CDR3 size: 16 residues. V shed 2 bases, J shed 4 bases, and the junction held 9 bases outside the gene matches. CDR1 is MNHNY and CDR2 is SVGAGI in the germline V gene (reference sequence). CDR3 protein: CASSYPDTGGGTEAFF. In DNA form, the CDR3 reads TGTGCCAGCAGTTACCCAGATACAGGGGGTGGCACTGAAGCTTTCTTT.

The chain's CDR3 is CASSDKTLVTQPQHF. The CDR3 bases are TGTGCCAGCAGTGATAAGACTTTGGTTACTCAGCCCCAGCATTTT. The chain is built from TRBV27 and TRBJ1-5; D remains ambiguous. Trimming left V 5 bases short and J 6 bases short, with 17 bases between. Looked up from germline, CDR1 is MNHEY and CDR2 is SMNVEV (reference sequence). This CDR3 has 15 residues.

The V and J genes are TRBV21-1 and TRBJ1-6; the table's D call TRBD1 went unverified against the DNA. TRBV21-1 is flagged as a pseudogene. The CDR3 is 17 amino acids. The CDR3 DNA follows: TGTGCCAGCAGCAAACAGAACATACCAGGGGTGGTATCACCCCTCCACTTT. Residues: CASSKQNIPGVVSPLHF.

The genes are TRBV2 and TRBJ1-5; no clear D gene. This CDR3 comprises 14 residues. CDR1 is SNHLY and CDR2 is FYNNEI in the germline V gene. Trimming took off 1 base at V and 3 bases at J, with 7 bases between the two ends. In DNA, the CDR3 is TGTGCCAGCAGTGAAGGGGCCCCCAATCAGCCCCAGCATTTT. This codes for CASSEGAPNQPQHF.

The genes are TRBV4-2 and TRBJ2-2, with D perhaps TRBD2 (7 bases). The ends were cut back, 7 bases at V and 5 bases at J, with 17 bases in the middle. From germline, CDR1 is LGHNA and CDR2 YNFKEQ. This CDR3 is 15 amino acids long. The chain's CDR3 is CASMGGGPETGELFF. The CDR3 bases are TGTGCCAGCATGGGCGGGGGCCCCGAGACCGGGGAGCTGTTTTTT.

The CDR3 loop is CASSVAGQGVDTQYF. CDR3 DNA sequence: TGTGCCAGCAGCGTAGCAGGGCAGGGGGTAGATACGCAGTATTTT. The chain links TRBV9 to TRBJ2-3, with 7 nucleotides matching TRBD1. The CDR3 runs to 15 residues. V dropped 0 bases and J dropped 5; count of bases not matched to a gene: 6. From germline, CDR1 is SGDLS and CDR2 YYNGEE.

The rearrangement uses TRBV6-6 and TRBJ2-3, with D tentatively TRBD2 (6 bases). The CDR3 consists of 15 residues. Trimming took off 5 bases at V and 0 bases at J, with 12 bases between the two ends. Germline CDR1 MNHNY, CDR2 SVGAGI (reference sequence). The CDR3 protein is CASSRGVGSTDTQYF. DNA for the CDR3: TGTGCCAGCAGTCGCGGGGTGGGGAGCACAGATACGCAGTATTTT.

The chain uses TRBV27 and TRBJ1-2; TRBD1 agrees at 7 bases. V shed 2 bases, J shed 1 base, and the junction held 4 bases outside the gene matches. The CDR3 extends over 15 amino acids. Germline V gene lookup returns CDR1 MNHEY and CDR2 SMNVEV (reference sequence). CDR3 nucleotide sequence: TGTGCCAGCAGTTTACAGGGGGTACGTAACTATGGCTACACCTTC. Translated: CASSLQGVRNYGYTF.

J is TRBJ1-6 and V is TRBV30, with 7 bases that match TRBD1. With 5 bases clipped from V and 11 bases from J, the junction kept 6 bases outside the gene matches. This CDR3 comprises 12 residues. The germline V gene has CDR1 GTSNPN and CDR2 SVGIG (reference sequence). As DNA, the CDR3 is TGTGCCTGGGACAGGGATGTGGCACCCCTCCACTTT. Translated: CAWDRDVAPLHF.

This chain uses TRBV5-6 with TRBJ2-7; 9 positions match TRBD1. The CDR3 extends over 15 amino acids. Germline CDR1 SGHDT, CDR2 YYEEEE. The V and J ends lost 3 bases and 9 bases, in that order; junction bases with no gene match: 13. CDR3 in DNA: TGTGCCAGCAGCTCCCGGGACAGGGTCCGTTCGGGGCAGTACTTC. Protein product: CASSSRDRVRSGQYF.

CDR3 protein: CASSSTTDRGRTRNQPQHF. CDR3 nucleotide sequence: TGTGCCAGCAGCTCTACCACTGACAGGGGCCGAACTCGAAATCAGCCCCAGCATTTT. The chain carries TRBV5-6 and TRBJ1-5, with 8 bases fitting TRBD1. V lost 3 bases and J lost 4; bases outside the gene matches: 18. Germline CDR1 SGHDT, CDR2 YYEEEE. This CDR3 has 19 amino acids. Variable domain in full (rest from reference TRBV5-6 and TRBJ1-5): DAGVTQSPTHLIKTRGQQVTLRCSPKSGHDTVSWYQQALGQGPQFIFQYYEEEERQRGNFPDRFSGHQFPNYSSELNVNALLLGDSALYLCASSSTTDRGRTRNQPQHFGDGTRLSIL.

The chain couples TRBV4-2 to TRBJ2-1, with 11 nucleotides matching TRBD2. With 4 bases clipped from V and 1 base from J, the junction kept 6 bases outside the gene matches. The germline V gene encodes CDR1 LGHNA and CDR2 YNFKEQ. This CDR3 has 17 amino acids. In nucleotides, the CDR3 is TGTGCCAGCAGCCGCGGCGCTAGCGGGGGGTCCTACAATGAGCAGTTCTTC. Amino acid sequence: CASSRGASGGSYNEQFF.

The chain employs TRBV19 and TRBJ2-4; TRBD1 might be the D (5 bases). The CDR3 has 15 residues. Germline V gives CDR1 LNHDA, CDR2 SQIVND (reference sequence). The V and J ends lost 6 bases and 6 bases respectively, with 18 bases between them. The CDR3 DNA reads as TGTGCCAGTAGCCCCATTAGGGGCCAAGGAAACATTCAGTACTTC. Its protein product is CASSPIRGQGNIQYF.

This sequence joins TRBV19 and TRBJ1-3; D is perhaps TRBD1 (5 bases). V shed 3 bases and J shed 4 bases, with 16 bases lying between them. The CDR3 extends over 16 amino acids. The germline gives CDR1 LNHDA, CDR2 SQIVND (reference sequence). The CDR3 coding sequence is TGTGCCAGTAGTATGCGGCACCAGGGTAACGGAAACACCATATATTTT. Protein: CASSMRHQGNGNTIYF.

This chain links TRBV7-8 with TRBJ1-2; TRBD1 is a possible D gene (5 bases). The CDR3 extends over 16 amino acids. Trimming stripped 1 base from V and 0 bases from J, with 12 bases between. CDR1 is SGHVS and CDR2 is FQNEAQ in the germline V gene. This chain's CDR3 is CASSLEGNNPNYGYTF. The CDR3 nucleotides are TGTGCCAGCAGCTTAGAGGGGAACAACCCTAACTATGGCTACACCTTC.

The chain has TRBV29-1 and TRBJ1-3, with TRBD1 identical over 8 bases. The CDR3 spans 14 residues. The V and J ends lost 6 bases and 4 bases, in that order; junction bases with no gene match: 8. Germline-derived CDR1 and CDR2 are SQVTM and ANQGSEA. The CDR3, as DNA: TGCAGCGTCCTGCAGGGGGCGAAAGGAAACACCATATATTTT. Translated, it gives CSVLQGAKGNTIYF.

In its sample, this clone was seen a few times. The rearrangement uses TRBV5-8 and TRBJ1-4; 8 positions agree with TRBD1. Trimming cost V 4 bases and J 6 bases; bases outside gene matches: 8. CDR3 size: 15 residues. Germline lookup yields CDR1 SGHTS and CDR2 YDEGEE. CDR3 nucleotides: TGTGCCAGCAGCCACGGACAGGGCCGACATGAAAAACTGTTTTTT. Protein sequence: CASSHGQGRHEKLFF.

The rearrangement links TRBV5-1 to TRBJ2-1; 11 bases fit TRBD2. The CDR3 runs to 18 residues. The germline V gene encodes CDR1 SGHRS and CDR2 YFSETQ. The V and J ends lost 0 bases and 0 bases, in that order; junction bases with no gene match: 5. The CDR3 coding sequence is TGCGCCAGCAGCTTGGGACTAGCGGGGAGAAGCTCCTACAATGAGCAGTTCTTC. It encodes CASSLGLAGRSSYNEQFF.

This clone was seen a single time. The V and J genes are TRBV29-1 and TRBJ1-2; the match to TRBD1 covers 7 bases. Germline V gene lookup returns CDR1 SQVTM and CDR2 ANQGSEA. The CDR3 totals 12 residues. V lost 8 bases and J lost 1; bases outside the gene matches: 4. The CDR3 here is CSTRDSNYGYTF. The CDR3 nucleotides read TGCAGCACCCGGGACAGTAACTATGGCTACACCTTC.

The gene calls are TRBV6-5 and TRBJ1-1; maybe TRBD1 (5 bases). The CDR3 runs to 12 residues. The germline CDR1 and CDR2 sequences are MNHEY and SVGAGI. With 2 bases removed from V and 13 bases from J, the gap between germline ends came to 14 bases. For the CDR3, the DNA is TGTGCCAGCAGTTACGCGACAGACCAAGGTTTCTTT. This gives the protein CASSYATDQGFF.

This chain joins TRBV7-3 and TRBJ1-5; D perhaps matches TRBD1 (5 bases). Per the germline V gene, CDR1 is SGHTA and CDR2 is FQGTGA. The CDR3 runs to 15 residues. Trimming shortened V by 5 bases and J by 9 bases, and 20 bases separated the two germline ends. The CDR3 nucleotides read TGTGCCAGCAGCAAAGGGGCAGGGCCTGAATGGCCCCAGCATTTT. Translating gives CASSKGAGPEWPQHF.

The rearrangement uses TRBV5-1 and TRBJ2-5, with 10 positions matching TRBD2. The CDR3 runs 15 residues. The V gene's germline CDR1 is SGHRS and CDR2 YFSETQ. V lost 4 bases to trimming and J lost 5 bases; unmatched junction nucleotides: 8. The CDR3 DNA is TGCGCCAGCAGCCTCCTAGCGGGGGTAGGGGAGACCCAGTACTTC. Protein: CASSLLAGVGETQYF.